These 27 T cell receptor beta chains share one sample of origin, sequenced in a study of blood T cells in healthy people across ages. Next came a second PCR, run for roughly 6 to 11 cycles, which used a sample-barcoded 5' primer along with a J-beta primer mix. TCRdb re-derived calls from the 5' RACE reads in MiXCR, one entry per CDR3 protein. In the table there are under 1,100,000 distinct CDR3 sequences, under 30% of which are singletons. The sample was also linked to a second study, of T cells of mothers and their children.

Sequencing used blood. These receptors originate from a girl aged 2 to 10 in good health.

The V call is TRBV4-2, the J call TRBJ1-5, with D possibly being TRBD1 (5 bases). The CDR3 runs to 16 residues. Trimming pared 0 bases from V and 3 bases from J, leaving 12 bases between. The germline gives CDR1 LGHNA, CDR2 YNFKEQ. CDR3 in amino acids: CASSQDVQGPNQPQHF. The CDR3 DNA sequence: TGTGCCAGCAGCCAAGATGTTCAGGGCCCCAATCAGCCCCAGCATTTT.

This clonotype has a handful of counts. The V and J genes are TRBV15 and TRBJ2-7; TRBD1 might be the D (6 bases). V lost 0 bases, J lost 9 bases, and 15 bases lay in between. The germline gives CDR1 LNHNV, CDR2 YYDKDF (reference sequence). The CDR3 length is 14 residues. CDR3 loop: CATSREGRGTGQYF. Written as DNA, the CDR3 is TGTGCCACCAGCAGAGAGGGCAGGGGAACGGGGCAGTACTTC. Complete variable domain (other parts from reference TRBV15 and TRBJ2-7): DAMVIQNPRYQVTQFGKPVTLSCSQTLNHNVMYWYQQKSSQAPKLLFHYYDKDFNNEADTPDNFQSRRPNTSFCFLDIRSPGLGDTAMYLCATSREGRGTGQYFGPGTRLTVT.

The rearrangement uses TRBV12-3 or TRBV12-4 and TRBJ1-2; 8 bases are shared with TRBD1. This CDR3 comprises 14 residues. V lost 6 bases and J lost 7; bases outside the gene matches: 10. The CDR3 DNA sequence: TGTGCCAGCAGCTCCGGGACAGGATTCTTTGGCTACACCTTC. Its translation: CASSSGTGFFGYTF.

The V and J genes are TRBV10-3 and TRBJ1-1; possible D gene TRBD1, 5 bases. The CDR3 loop spans 13 amino acids. The germline V gene has CDR1 ENHRY and CDR2 SYGVKD. Trimming cost V 10 bases and J 3 bases, with 15 bases left between them. CDR3 in DNA: TGTGCCACCACCCTGTCGGGGGACACTGAAGCTTTCTTT. Translation gives CATTLSGDTEAFF.

V is TRBV6-1 and J is TRBJ1-6; D ambiguous. The length of the CDR3 is 16 residues. The V end lost 2 bases, the J end lost 10 bases, and 18 bases lay between the germline ends. Germline CDR1 reads MNHNS; CDR2 reads SASEGT. The CDR3 nucleotides are TGTGCCAGCAGTGAACCGGCGGAACCCCTAGGATCACCCCTCCACTTT. This sequence encodes CASSEPAEPLGSPLHF.

This clonotype was counted only a few times. This sequence joins TRBV7-9 and TRBJ1-6; no firm D call. CDR3 length equals 15 residues. V gave up 1 base and J gave up 10 bases, with 14 bases separating them. The germline gives CDR1 SEHNR, CDR2 FQNEAQ (reference sequence). The chain's CDR3 is CASSLGSGGISPLHF. DNA of the CDR3: TGTGCCAGCAGCTTAGGAAGCGGTGGGATATCACCCCTCCACTTT.

The V and J genes are TRBV7-2 and TRBJ2-5, with D possibly TRBD1 on 6 matching bases. The J call may not be correct, given that the DNA end is closer to TRBJ2-7. The germline V gene has CDR1 SGHTA and CDR2 FQGNSA. The CDR3 has 16 residues. In DNA, the CDR3 is TGTGCCAGCAGCTCGAGAAGGACAGAAGTGCGGAACGAGCAGTACTTC. This gives the protein CASSSRRTEVRNEQYF.

This clonotype was counted only a few times. V gene TRBV4-1 combines with J gene TRBJ2-1, with TRBD2 matching over 11 bases. Per the germline V gene, CDR1 is MGHRA and CDR2 is YSYEKL. The CDR3 is made up of 16 amino acids. The ends lost 8 bases at V and 9 bases at J; junction bases unmatched: 15. The CDR3 loop reads CASRPPGTSGLVEQFF. CDR3 sequence (DNA): TGCGCCAGCCGGCCTCCCGGGACTAGCGGATTAGTTGAGCAGTTCTTC.

This rearrangement joins TRBV10-3 to TRBJ2-1, with 7 bases that match TRBD2. The CDR3 contains 14 residues. Germline CDR1 reads ENHRY; CDR2 reads SYGVKD. After removal of 7 bases from V and 0 bases from J, the junction contained 3 bases not matched to a gene. The CDR3 DNA sequence: TGTGCCATCAAGGGCGGGGGCTCCTACAATGAGCAGTTCTTC. Encoded protein: CAIKGGGSYNEQFF.

V usage is TRBV5-1 and J usage is TRBJ2-5; TRBD2 agrees at 13 bases. The germline V gene has CDR1 SGHRS and CDR2 YFSETQ. The CDR3 runs 15 residues. Unmatched junction bases numbered 4, after V lost 3 bases and J lost 5 bases. CDR3 protein: CASSSGLAGIETQYF. The CDR3 DNA reads TGCGCCAGCAGCTCGGGACTAGCGGGGATTGAGACCCAGTACTTC.

The J gene is TRBJ2-3, the V gene TRBV5-1; 7 nucleotides agree with TRBD2. CDR3 length equals 17 residues. V shed 4 bases, J shed 4 bases, and the junction held 15 bases outside the gene matches. Germline-derived CDR1 and CDR2 are SGHRS and YFSETQ. The CDR3: CASSRTLAERRADTQYF. In nucleotides, the CDR3 is TGCGCCAGCAGCCGGACCCTAGCGGAGCGGAGGGCAGATACGCAGTATTTT. The complete variable domain, with remaining parts taken from reference TRBV5-1 and TRBJ2-3, reads KAGVTQTPRYLIKTRGQQVTLSCSPISGHRSVSWYQQTPGQGLQFLFEYFSETQRNKGNFPGRFSGRQFSNSRSEMNVSTLELGDSALYLCASSRTLAERRADTQYFGPGTRLTVL.

The V gene is TRBV20-1, the J gene TRBJ1-1; D is undetermined. The CDR3 contains 13 residues. Trimming removed 6 bases from V and 3 bases from J, with 14 bases in between. Per the germline V gene, CDR1 is DFQATT and CDR2 is SNEGSKA (reference sequence). This chain's CDR3 is CSAKKDPYTEAFF. The CDR3 DNA follows: TGCAGTGCCAAGAAGGACCCATACACTGAAGCTTTCTTT.

The rearrangement joins TRBV7-3 to TRBJ2-6; 11 positions match TRBD1. The V segment lost 5 bases and the J segment 3 bases; nucleotides outside the gene matches: 6. The V gene's germline CDR1 is SGHTA and CDR2 FQGTGA. The CDR3 is made up of 17 amino acids. This chain's CDR3 is CASSRTGGVFGANVLTF. CDR3 nucleotide sequence: TGTGCCAGCAGCCGGACAGGGGGCGTCTTTGGGGCCAACGTCCTGACTTTC.

This chain connects TRBV20-1 to TRBJ1-4; D perhaps matches TRBD1 (5 bases). CDR3 length: 14 residues. Germline values: CDR1 DFQATT, CDR2 SNEGSKA (reference sequence). V was pared by 0 bases and J by 11 bases, with 16 bases between. This CDR3 reads CSARDPGASEKLFF. The CDR3 DNA is TGCAGTGCTAGAGATCCTGGGGCCAGTGAGAAACTGTTTTTT.

The CDR3 DNA is TGCGCCAGCAGCCAAGAACCGGTAGATACGCAGTATTTT. Amino acids: CASSQEPVDTQYF. The V and J genes are TRBV4-1 and TRBJ2-3, with D unclear. The CDR3 extends over 13 amino acids. V shed 0 bases and J shed 5 bases, with 6 bases lying between them. CDR1 MGHRA and CDR2 YSYEKL come from the germline V gene.

This clonotype was counted only a few times. The chain employs TRBV20-1 and TRBJ2-1; 10 bases match TRBD2. The V gene end was trimmed by 0 bases and the J gene end by 6 bases; junction bases not matched to a gene: 8. The CDR3 is made up of 16 amino acids. From germline, CDR1 is DFQATT and CDR2 SNEGSKA (reference sequence). CDR3 sequence (DNA): TGCAGTGCTAGAGATCCGAGACTAGCGGGCCCCAATGAGCAGTTCTTC. Its translation is CSARDPRLAGPNEQFF.

This clonotype showed up just a few times. The V gene is TRBV5-5, the J gene TRBJ2-1; D possibly matches TRBD1 or TRBD2 (5 bases each). The germline V gene encodes CDR1 SGHKS and CDR2 YYEKEE (reference sequence). Trimming removed 5 bases at V and 0 bases at J, with 18 bases between. The CDR3 runs 17 residues. The CDR3 DNA reads as TGTGCCAGCAGTTGGAGGTACGGGACGGACTCCTACAATGAGCAGTTCTTC. It encodes CASSWRYGTDSYNEQFF.

This clonotype was seen a handful of times. The chain has TRBV6-2 or TRBV6-3 and TRBJ1-1; maybe TRBD1 (5 bases). Trimming stripped 4 bases from V and 8 bases from J, with 8 bases between. The CDR3 loop spans 11 amino acids. Per the germline V gene, CDR1 is MNHEY and CDR2 is SVGEGT. The CDR3 reads CASSFPGEAFF. The CDR3 coding sequence is TGTGCCAGCAGTTTCCCAGGGGAAGCTTTCTTT.

The chain joins TRBV29-1 to TRBJ1-2; possibly TRBD1 for D (5 bases). Trimming pared 3 bases from V and 2 bases from J, leaving 19 bases between. The CDR3 sequence is 16 residues long. Looked up from germline, CDR1 is SQVTM and CDR2 is ANQGSEA. The CDR3 bases are TGCAGCGTTGAGGGTGGGGAGGGGCTCTGGAACTATGGCTACACCTTC. This gives the protein CSVEGGEGLWNYGYTF.

This clonotype was picked up a small number of times. The chain employs TRBV7-2 and TRBJ1-1; D ambiguous. Trimming removed 3 bases at V and 1 base at J, with 9 bases between. CDR1 and CDR2 (germline): SGHTA, FQGNSA. The CDR3 is 14 residues long. The CDR3 DNA is TGTGCCAGCAGCTTCGGACTTACGAACACTGAAGCTTTCTTT. The encoded protein is CASSFGLTNTEAFF.

In this sample, this clonotype turned up a few times. The chain employs TRBV7-3 and TRBJ2-1; D uncertain. The CDR3 runs 13 residues. Trimming pared 5 bases from V and 8 bases from J, leaving 13 bases between. Germline lookup yields CDR1 SGHTA and CDR2 FQGTGA. The CDR3 DNA reads as TGTGCCAGCAGCCTTTACCGACCTGATGAGCAGTTCTTC. Its protein product is CASSLYRPDEQFF. Supplemented by reference TRBV7-3 and TRBJ2-1, the full variable domain reads GAGVSQTPSNKVTEKGKYVELRCDPISGHTALYWYRQSLGQGPEFLIYFQGTGAADDSGLPNDRFFAVRPEGSVSTLKIQRTERGDSAVYLCASSLYRPDEQFFGPGTRLTVL.

This chain links TRBV7-9 with TRBJ2-1; TRBD1 is a possible D gene (5 bases). From germline, CDR1 is SEHNR and CDR2 FQNEAQ (reference sequence). V was clipped by 5 bases and J by 7 bases, with 21 bases between them. CDR3 length: 16 amino acids. The DNA for the CDR3 is TGTGCCAGCAGCCCAGAGGTTGCGAGACAGAGTAATGAGCAGTTCTTC. Translated: CASSPEVARQSNEQFF.

The genes are TRBV29-1 and TRBJ2-7, with 7 positions matching TRBD2. Unmatched junction bases numbered 4, after V lost 1 base and J lost 1 base. Germline loops: CDR1 SQVTM, CDR2 ANQGSEA. This CDR3 spans 14 amino acids. The CDR3 spells CSVEVAGVSYEQYF. In DNA, the CDR3 is TGCAGCGTTGAAGTGGCGGGAGTGTCCTACGAGCAGTACTTC.

The chain has TRBV7-2 and TRBJ2-2; TRBD2 aligns across 7 bases. The CDR3 extends over 15 amino acids. The germline V gene has CDR1 SGHTA and CDR2 FQGNSA. V trimming: 5 bases; J trimming: 0 bases; junction bases outside the gene matches: 3. The CDR3 bases are TGTGCCAGCAGCGGGAGGGAACCGAACACCGGGGAGCTGTTTTTT. Its protein is CASSGREPNTGELFF.

The rearrangement uses TRBV7-8 and TRBJ2-4, with D possibly TRBD2 on 5 matching bases. This CDR3 has 17 residues. CDR1 is SGHVS and CDR2 is FQNEAQ in the germline V gene. Between the trimmed V and J ends, which lost 1 base and 1 base, there was a span of 14 bases. The CDR3 here is CASSLVGSGLAKNIQYF. The CDR3 DNA sequence: TGTGCCAGCAGCTTAGTGGGATCAGGACTTGCCAAAAACATTCAGTACTTC.

This clonotype was seen a few times. The rearrangement links TRBV19 to TRBJ1-4; D call uncertain. The CDR3 loop spans 15 amino acids. Per the germline V gene, CDR1 is LNHDA and CDR2 is SQIVND (reference sequence). V was pared by 1 base and J by 11 bases, with 17 bases between. CDR3 DNA sequence: TGTGCCAGTAGTATAGGTGGCGAGGCCCCATCCAAACTGTTTTTT. Its protein product is CASSIGGEAPSKLFF. The variable domain in full, with the rest retrieved from reference TRBV19 and TRBJ1-4, is DGGITQSPKYLFRKEGQNVTLSCEQNLNHDAMYWYRQDPGQGLRLIYYSQIVNDFQKGDIAEGYSVSREKKESFPLTVTSAQKNPTAFYLCASSIGGEAPSKLFFGSGTQLSVL.

This rearrangement joins TRBV9 to TRBJ1-1; perhaps TRBD1 as D (5 bases). This CDR3 has 14 amino acids. Germline V lookup: CDR1 SGDLS, CDR2 YYNGEE. V was pared by 1 base and J by 1 base, with 8 bases between. CDR3 sequence reads: CASSVSQGNTEAFF. For the CDR3, the DNA is TGTGCCAGCAGCGTATCGCAGGGGAACACTGAAGCTTTCTTT.